The 12 T cell receptor beta chains given below trace back to one sample, sequenced in a study of neoadjuvant anti-PD-1 for oral cavity cancer. Here immunoSEQ multiplex PCR was the method, and the copy in TCRdb shows in-frame clones only, minus some. The sample lists approximately 12,000 clones, around 53% occurring once. The specimen comprised tumor tissue, sampled before nivolumab (anti-PD-1) treatment. The receptors shown here come from a person between 40 and 85 years old with oral cavity squamous cell carcinoma.

The chain uses TRBV6-5 and TRBJ2-7; D remains ambiguous. V lost 2 bases and J 7 bases, leaving 15 bases between the germline ends. The CDR3 is 14 amino acids. Germline V CDR1 and CDR2: MNHEY, SVGAGI. The CDR3 here is CASSYRALHQEQYF. CDR3 DNA: TGTGCCAGCAGTTACAGGGCCCTTCATCAAGAGCAGTACTTC.

The table lists this clone with a few counts. The chain has TRBV7-9 and TRBJ2-3, with 8 bases matching TRBD1. The CDR3 is 17 residues long. The germline V gene has CDR1 SEHNR and CDR2 FQNEAQ (reference sequence). V was clipped by 0 bases and J by 3 bases; unmatched bases: 8. The CDR3 loop is CASSLARAGGFTDTQYF. CDR3 coding DNA: TGTGCCAGCAGCTTAGCGCGGGCAGGGGGCTTTACAGATACGCAGTATTTT.

The V gene is TRBV30, the J gene TRBJ1-5, with D uncertain. Germline CDR1 is GTSNPN and CDR2 is SVGIG (reference sequence). V was pared by 6 bases and J by 2 bases, with 14 bases between. CDR3 size: 14 residues. CDR3 nucleotides: TGTGCCTGCCAGGAGGCATACGGCAATCAGCCCCAGCATTTT. It encodes CACQEAYGNQPQHF.

The chain combines TRBV6-6 with TRBJ2-7, with 8 bases matching TRBD2. The CDR3 length is 12 residues. V lost 6 bases and J lost 4; bases outside the gene matches: 2. Germline V gene data show CDR1 as MNHNY and CDR2 as SVGAGI (reference sequence). The CDR3, as DNA: TGTGCCAGCAGACTAGCGGCTTACGAGCAGTACTTC. This sequence encodes CASRLAAYEQYF.

There are a few counts of this clone. The chain recombines TRBV11-2 with TRBJ2-2; D perhaps matches TRBD2 (6 bases). CDR1 and CDR2 from the germline V gene are SGHAT and FQNNGV. V was pared by 2 bases and J by 0 bases, with 7 bases between. The CDR3 sequence is 15 residues long. CDR3 DNA sequence: TGTGCCAGCAGCTTAACGGGAGCGAACACCGGGGAGCTGTTTTTT. Translation gives CASSLTGANTGELFF.

The V and J genes are TRBV10-3 and TRBJ2-6, with D uncertain. CDR3 length equals 13 residues. Per germline, CDR1 ENHRY and CDR2 SYGVKD. V lost 9 bases to trimming and J lost 2 bases, with 8 bases between them. Written as DNA, the CDR3 is TGTGCCATTCAAAGCGCTGGGGCCAACGTCCTGACTTTC. Its translation: CAIQSAGANVLTF.

The chain combines TRBV5-1 with TRBJ2-6, with 7 bases identical to TRBD1. This CDR3 contains 17 residues. Germline V gives CDR1 SGHRS, CDR2 YFSETQ. V lost 2 bases to trimming and J lost 0 bases; unmatched junction nucleotides: 5. As DNA, the CDR3 is TGCGCCAGCAGCTTTGGGACAGTTACCTCTGGGGCCAACGTCCTGACTTTC. Translation: CASSFGTVTSGANVLTF.

This rearrangement joins TRBV19 to TRBJ2-5; perhaps D is TRBD1 or TRBD2 (6 bases each). With 3 bases removed from V and 7 bases from J, the gap between germline ends came to 18 bases. Per the germline V gene, CDR1 is LNHDA and CDR2 is SQIVND (reference sequence). The CDR3 consists of 15 residues. The DNA of the CDR3 is TGTGCCAGTAGTATTATCGGGGGCGGACGGGGGACCCAGTACTTC. Amino acid sequence: CASSIIGGGRGTQYF.

The chain joins TRBV7-8 to TRBJ2-7, with 7 positions matching TRBD1. The CDR3 has 15 amino acids. CDR1 and CDR2 (germline): SGHVS, FQNEAQ. The trim removed 2 bases at V and 0 bases at J, leaving 4 bases unmatched. CDR3 coding DNA: TGTGCCAGCAGCTTAACACAGGGGCCCTCCTACGAGCAGTACTTC. This encodes CASSLTQGPSYEQYF.

The chain's CDR3 is CASSLGWDGYEQYF. The CDR3 region has the DNA TGCGCCAGCAGCTTGGGCTGGGACGGCTACGAGCAGTACTTC. The chain uses TRBV5-1 and TRBJ2-7; either TRBD1 or TRBD2 may fit D (5 bases each). V was clipped by 0 bases and J by 3 bases, with 10 bases between them. The CDR3 runs 14 residues. Per the germline V gene, CDR1 is SGHRS and CDR2 is YFSETQ.

This clone was seen only a few times. The J gene is TRBJ2-5, the V gene TRBV10-1; D is unresolved. The CDR3 consists of 13 residues. Trimming stripped 5 bases from V and 1 base from J, with 8 bases between. Germline V gives CDR1 WNHNN, CDR2 SYGVQD (reference sequence). CDR3: CASSRNIQETQYF. The DNA for the CDR3 is TGCGCCAGCAGTAGGAACATCCAAGAGACCCAGTACTTC.

V gene TRBV4-1 combines with J gene TRBJ2-5; TRBD2 agrees at 8 bases. CDR3 length: 16 amino acids. V lost 6 bases, J lost 2 bases, and 11 bases stayed unmatched. Germline lookup yields CDR1 MGHRA and CDR2 YSYEKL. CDR3 sequence (DNA): TGCGCCAGCAGAACCCCTGACGGGAGGGAACAAGAGACCCAGTACTTC. This encodes CASRTPDGREQETQYF.